Presented here are 12 T cell receptor beta chains from one specimen sequenced in a study of shared clonotypes between healthy human individuals. Sequencing was performed with immunoSEQ multiplex PCR; in TCRdb, only in-frame clones are kept and a portion is missing. The sample contains nearly 1 million clones, 60% to 85% of which appear only once. Sequencing was carried out using memory CD4+ T cells sorted from blood. Indicated subset: CD45RA-negative fraction. The receptors originated from a young man in good health.

The V gene is TRBV19, the J gene TRBJ1-2; the D is unclear. Trimming stripped 5 bases from V and 4 bases from J, with 14 bases between. Germline V gives CDR1 LNHDA, CDR2 SQIVND (reference sequence). The CDR3 covers 14 residues. CDR3 loop: CASSSGGKAYGYTF. The CDR3, as DNA: TGTGCCAGTAGTTCCGGTGGAAAGGCCTATGGCTACACCTTC.

Regarding this clone: Distinct nucleotide sequences in the sample also encode this CDR3. CDR3 in amino acids: CASSDRSGANVLTF. DNA of the CDR3: TGTGCCAGCAGTGACAGATCTGGGGCCAACGTCCTGACTTTC. V gene TRBV2 combines with J gene TRBJ2-6; D call uncertain. The CDR3 is made up of 14 amino acids. Trimming cost V 3 bases and J 1 base, with 4 bases left between them. CDR1 is SNHLY, CDR2 FYNNEI, per germline. Combining the CDR3 with reference TRBV2 and TRBJ2-6 gives the whole variable domain EPEVTQTPSHQVTQMGQEVILRCVPISNHLYFYWYRQILGQKVEFLVSFYNNEISEKSEIFDDQFSVERPDGSNFTLKIRSTKLEDSAMYFCASSDRSGANVLTFGAGSRLTVL.

A note on this clone: The sample carries other DNA sequences with the same CDR3. This chain joins TRBV30 and TRBJ2-5; perhaps D is TRBD1 or TRBD2 (7 bases each). The J call is uncertain, as TRBJ2-7 better fits the DNA end. Germline values: CDR1 GTSNPN, CDR2 SVGIG (reference sequence). The CDR3 is made up of 13 amino acids. The CDR3 is CAWSVDREGEQYF. For the CDR3, the DNA is TGTGCCTGGAGTGTAGACAGGGAGGGCGAGCAGTACTTC.

A few counts support this clone. The chain employs TRBV18 and TRBJ1-4, with 11 bases that match TRBD1. V shed 6 bases and J 11 bases; nucleotides not matched to a gene: 14. CDR3 length: 16 amino acids. CDR1 is KGHSH and CDR2 is LQKENI in the germline V gene. In DNA form, the CDR3 reads TGTGCCAGCTCCCCCGGGACAGGGGGTTTGGAACGGAAACTGTTTTTT. Protein product: CASSPGTGGLERKLFF.

CDR3 in amino acids: CASSQGQGKATNEKLFF. The CDR3 DNA reads TGTGCCAGCAGCCAGGGGCAGGGGAAGGCAACTAATGAAAAACTGTTTTTT. The chain joins TRBV11-3 to TRBJ1-4; tentatively, D is TRBD1 (6 bases). This CDR3 spans 17 amino acids. Trimming removed 5 bases at V and 0 bases at J, with 16 bases between. Germline V gene lookup returns CDR1 SGHNT and CDR2 YENEEA.

This rearrangement joins TRBV5-5 to TRBJ2-7; D is undetermined. Trimming removed 2 bases at V and 3 bases at J, with 6 bases between. CDR1 is SGHKS and CDR2 is YYEKEE in the germline V gene (reference sequence). The CDR3 runs to 12 residues. CDR3 sequence: CASSLQNYEQYF. In DNA, the CDR3 is TGTGCCAGCAGCTTACAAAACTACGAGCAGTACTTC.

This clone was seen only a few times. The chain couples TRBV6-1 to TRBJ1-5, with D tentatively TRBD1 (5 bases). CDR1 and CDR2 from the germline V gene are MNHNS and SASEGT. The CDR3 runs 17 residues. The V end lost 0 bases, the J end lost 1 base, and 13 bases lay between the germline ends. The CDR3 DNA reads as TGTGCCAGCAGTGAAGCCCCAGGAGGGGTGAGCAATCAGCCCCAGCATTTT. Amino acid sequence: CASSEAPGGVSNQPQHF.

The V call is TRBV7-2, the J call TRBJ2-4; either TRBD1 or TRBD2 may fit D (5 bases each). The CDR3 length is 15 residues. With 3 bases removed from V and 6 bases from J, the gap between germline ends came to 15 bases. Per the germline V gene, CDR1 is SGHTA and CDR2 is FQGNSA. The CDR3 region has the DNA TGTGCCAGCAGCTTTCTATCCGGGACGGGAAACATTCAGTACTTC. It yields the protein CASSFLSGTGNIQYF. The full variable domain, completed using reference TRBV7-2 and TRBJ2-4, is GAGVSQSPSNKVTEKGKDVELRCDPISGHTALYWYRQSLGQGLEFLIYFQGNSAPDKSGLPSDRFSAERTGGSVSTLTIQRTQQEDSAVYLCASSFLSGTGNIQYFGAGTRLSVL.

On this clone itself: A much larger clonotype is one base distant, so this may be a read error. The sample holds other DNA sequences that translate to the same CDR3. J is TRBJ2-5 and V is TRBV5-6; D call uncertain. CDR1 is SGHDT and CDR2 is YYEEEE in the germline V gene. V lost 4 bases to trimming and J lost 2 bases, with 3 bases between them. This CDR3 has 11 residues. The CDR3 bases are TGTGCCAGCAGCCGACAAGAGACCCAGTACTTC. The encoded protein is CASSRQETQYF.

Of note for this clone: This may arise from a read error, as a much more abundant clone is one base away. Within the sample, other DNA sequences also encode this same CDR3. This rearrangement joins TRBV7-2 to TRBJ1-5; perhaps TRBD1 as D (5 bases). Deletions cut 2 bases from V and 4 bases from J, with 6 bases between. Germline V gene data show CDR1 as SGHTA and CDR2 as FQGNSA. The CDR3 totals 13 residues. Here the CDR3 reads CASSLRGNQPQHF. CDR3 DNA: TGTGCCAGCAGCTTACGGGGGAATCAGCCCCAGCATTTT.

The chain employs TRBV5-8 and TRBJ2-7, with D perhaps matching TRBD1 or TRBD2 (6 bases each). V was clipped by 6 bases and J by 2 bases, with 9 bases between them. This CDR3 has 12 residues. CDR1 is SGHTS, CDR2 YDEGEE, per germline. The CDR3 is CASTRGPYEQYF. The CDR3 nucleotides read TGTGCCAGCACTCGGGGGCCCTACGAGCAGTACTTC.

This clone appeared a few times. The chain carries TRBV28 and TRBJ1-1; a weak D match, TRBD1 (5 bases). Trimming removed 5 bases from V and 1 base from J, with 11 bases in between. This CDR3 contains 14 residues. Germline V gene sequence: CDR1 MDHEN, CDR2 SYDVKM. The CDR3 is CASSGGKRNTEAFF. For the CDR3, the DNA is TGTGCCAGCAGTGGGGGGAAGAGGAACACTGAAGCTTTCTTT. Filled out from reference TRBV28 and TRBJ1-1, the complete variable domain reads DVKVTQSSRYLVKRTGEKVFLECVQDMDHENMFWYRQDPGLGLRLIYFSYDVKMKEKGDIPEGYSVSREKKERFSLILESASTNQTSMYLCASSGGKRNTEAFFGQGTRLTVV.